This T cell receptor (beta chain) was profiled in a study of shared clonotypes between healthy human individuals. Data came from immunoSEQ multiplex PCR; TCRdb stores just in-frame clones and leaves some out. The sample includes 2 million to 3 million clones, 90% to 95% of them seen just once. This CDR3 is built from 14 residues. Trimming took 0 bases from V and 8 from J, leaving 16 bases between them. Per the germline V gene, CDR1 is SQVTM and CDR2 is ANQGSEA. Sequenced sample: naive CD4+ T cells from PBMCs. Subset defined: CD45RA+ positively selected. The origin of this receptor is a man aged 18 to 35 in good health. Some clones in this sample may be carry-over from other donors' samples. The chain is built from TRBV29-1 and TRBJ1-2, with a weak D call TRBD1 (5 bases). The CDR3 DNA reads TGCAGCGTTGAAGATCCCTGGCGGGGGGGAGGCTACACCTTC. Amino acid sequence: CSVEDPWRGGGYTF.